The text below deals with one T cell receptor beta chain. The data derive from a study of blood T cell repertoires in COVID-19. About the study: Spain, Italy and the United States supplied samples that represented acute and convalescent COVID-19. The analysed material was cDNA or gDNA that came from T cells, B-cell-depleted T cells, or PBMCs.

The V end lost 1 base, the J end lost 4 bases, and 13 bases lay between the germline ends. Per the germline V gene, CDR1 is SNHLY and CDR2 is FYNNEI. The CDR3 is made up of 15 amino acids. Clones were read by immunoSEQ multiplex PCR, and TCRdb kept only the in-frame ones, dropping some. The sample has 50,000 to 70,000 clones, approximately 79% seen once. This TCR derives from a man aged 55-75 years with acute or convalescent COVID-19. The gene calls are TRBV2 and TRBJ1-2, with D unclear. The sample consisted of peripheral blood. Here the CDR3 DNA reads TGTGCCAGCAGTGAAGAGGGAGGGCCAAGCTATGGCTACACCTTC. Protein product: CASSEEGGPSYGYTF.